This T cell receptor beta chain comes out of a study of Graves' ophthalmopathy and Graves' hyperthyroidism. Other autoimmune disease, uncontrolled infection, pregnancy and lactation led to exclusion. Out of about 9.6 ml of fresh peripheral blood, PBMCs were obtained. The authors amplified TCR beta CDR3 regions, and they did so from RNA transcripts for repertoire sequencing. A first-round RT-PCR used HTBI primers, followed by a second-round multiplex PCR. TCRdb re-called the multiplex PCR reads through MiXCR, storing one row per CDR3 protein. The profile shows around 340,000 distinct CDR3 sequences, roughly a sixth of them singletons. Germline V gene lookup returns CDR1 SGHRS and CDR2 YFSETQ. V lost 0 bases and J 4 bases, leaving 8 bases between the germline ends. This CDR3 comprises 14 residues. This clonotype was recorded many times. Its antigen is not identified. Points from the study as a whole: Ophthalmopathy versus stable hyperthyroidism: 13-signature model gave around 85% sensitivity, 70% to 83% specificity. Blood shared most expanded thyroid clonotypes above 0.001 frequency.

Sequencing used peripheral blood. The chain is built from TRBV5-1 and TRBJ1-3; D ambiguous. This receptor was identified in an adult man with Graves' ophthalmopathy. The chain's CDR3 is CASSLVGSGNTIYF. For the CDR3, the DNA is TGCGCCAGCAGCTTGGTCGGGTCCGGAAACACCATATATTTT.